This T cell receptor beta chain derives from a study of metastatic and nonmetastatic thyroid tumors. Findings and limits, study-wide: It was reportedly found that TCR beta diversity was significantly higher in malignant thyroid tumors than in benign nodules, a difference seen in both blood and tumor samples.

This clone was seen ten or more times. Its specificity is unknown. All patients were treatment-naive before thyroid surgery. The CDR3 loop spans 14 amino acids. The V end lost 0 bases, the J end lost 2 bases, and 9 bases lay between the germline ends. Germline V lookup: CDR1 SGDLS, CDR2 YYNGEE. Via MiXCR, TCRdb re-called the PCR reads. The sample lists roughly 72,000 clones; roughly 18% were seen once. The TCR was taken from a female donor with papillary thyroid cancer or a benign thyroid nodule (not recorded which). Some clones in this sample may be carry-over from other donors' samples. V usage is TRBV9 and J usage is TRBJ2-7; D ambiguous. The sequenced sample consisted of blood. The CDR3: CASSVDEFPYEQYF. CDR3 bases: TGTGCCAGCAGCGTAGACGAGTTCCCCTACGAGCAGTACTTC.